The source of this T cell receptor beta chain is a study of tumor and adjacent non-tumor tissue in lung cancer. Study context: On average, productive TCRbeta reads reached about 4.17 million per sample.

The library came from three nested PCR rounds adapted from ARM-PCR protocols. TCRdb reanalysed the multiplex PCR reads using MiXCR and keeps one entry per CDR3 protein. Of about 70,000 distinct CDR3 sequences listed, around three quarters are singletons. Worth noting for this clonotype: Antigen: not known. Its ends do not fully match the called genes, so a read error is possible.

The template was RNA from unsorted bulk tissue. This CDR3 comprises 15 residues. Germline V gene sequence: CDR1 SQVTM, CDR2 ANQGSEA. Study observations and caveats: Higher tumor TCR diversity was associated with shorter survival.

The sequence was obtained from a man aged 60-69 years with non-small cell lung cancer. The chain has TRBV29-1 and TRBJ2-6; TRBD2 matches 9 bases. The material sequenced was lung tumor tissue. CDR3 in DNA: TGCAACGTTGCAGCGGGAGGTATTGGGGCCAACGTCCTAACTTTC. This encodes CNVAAGGIGANVLTF.